This T cell receptor beta chain originates from a study of blood T cells in healthy people across ages (dated by TCRdb to between 2014 and 2016). Background on the whole study: In model experiments, roughly one uniquely barcoded TCR beta cDNA molecule per two T cells was captured by template switching. Age-related changes in TCR beta repertoire diversity were measured in the study by deep sequencing normalized with unique cDNA molecular identifiers. Donors were grouped into four age groups: young (average roughly 17 years), middle-aged (roughly 40), aged (approximately 67) and long-lived (approximately 75). To avoid experimental bias, donors of different ages were spread randomly across the sequencing lanes. For two donors (one aged 18 to 30 and one aged 80 or older), the study analyzed two additional independent replicas of 1 million unique cDNA reads from the same blood draw. Points the paper makes about the study in general: Compared with the aged group, the long-lived group had more naive CD4+ T cells, fewer expanded clones and increased TCR diversity, a pattern suggesting age selection. Estimates of total diversity based on one million sequenced T cells were regarded as lower bounds and as underestimates. The CMV infection status of donors was not known, potentially confounding age-related changes in expanded clonotypes. Observed TCR beta diversity correlated strongly with the percentage of naive T cells measured by flow cytometry. Observed TCR beta diversity per million T cells fell roughly linearly with age, and a significant reduction was already apparent by age roughly 40. Bulk unsorted PBMC profiling prevented conclusive comparison of naive and antigen-experienced compartments.

In regard to this clonotype: The antigen this receptor binds is unknown. No per-base quality is available; no much larger clone lies one base away.

Receptor amplification or capture employed 5' RACE. Sequencer: Illumina HiSeq 2500. A second about 7 to 12 cycle PCR used a sample-barcoded 5' primer and a J-beta primer mix. A template-switch 5' adaptor carrying 12 random nucleotides introduced a unique molecular identifier onto each TCR beta cDNA molecule. At least 2.5 million CDR3-containing paired-end reads were obtained from each sample. The Mint cDNA synthesis kit, primed by a TRBC-specific oligonucleotide, was used to synthesize first-strand cDNA from all RNA. After uracil-DNA glycosylase treatment, a first 18-cycle PCR used universal primers M1SS and BC2_uni_R on all cDNA. Processing in the source paper ran as follows. For normalization, 1 million high-quality reads, each with a distinct molecular identifier, were randomly selected from each sample. Instead of being binned into consensus sequences, reads with shared molecular identifiers were discarded. MiTCR, set to a Q25 quality threshold and the strictest error-elimination algorithm, was used for CDR3 identification, clonotype clustering and error correction. A nonparametric unseen species model with Euler transformation was used to estimate a lower bound on total TCR beta diversity. TCRdb trimmed public reads at Q25 via fastp, called clones via MiXCR and kept in-frame beta chains. Rows matching on CDR3 protein sequence are summarized as one entry with the most common DNA and genes. The V and J calls reflect TCRdb's pipeline rather than the authors' work. In this sample the table shows hundreds of thousands of distinct CDR3 sequences, around 21% of which occur a single time. The ten largest clones add up to roughly 3.6% of the sample.

The CDR3 has 20 amino acids, counting the end cysteine and phenylalanine. CDR3 DNA is the only sequence kept; it has 60 bases, read in frame from the first base. Systemically healthy Caucasian individuals from Russia, 39 in total and aged about 6 to 90 years, were included as donors. Around 10 milliliters of peripheral blood were collected from each donor into EDTA-treated Vacutainer tubes. Ficoll-Paque density-gradient centrifugation was used to isolate PBMCs, with at least 6.5 million per sample. Total RNA, at least 6 micrograms per sample, was extracted from PBMCs with Trizol reagent. Naive CD45RAhigh/CD27high T cell percentages were measured by flow cytometry on a PBMC aliquot from every donor.

The receptor was isolated from a man in his 70s in good health. The sample taken for sequencing was blood. The chain is assembled from TRBV21-1 and TRBJ2-3; the D call TRBD2 from the table was never checked on the DNA. TRBV21-1 is described as a pseudogene. DNA sequence: TGTGCCAGCAGCCCCCGCCTGACTAGCGGCCAAGGAGCTAGTACAGATACGCAGTATTTT. Translated, it gives CASSPRLTSGQGASTDTQYF.